The 32 T cell receptor beta chains in this list originate from one sample, sequenced in a study of early T cells in non-severe SARS-CoV-2 infection. From the 5' RACE reads, TCRdb called clonotypes with MiXCR, one entry per CDR3 protein. The profile covers approximately 43,000 distinct CDR3 sequences, with around 6.9% appearing a single time and 4% to 5.5% taken by the ten largest. The material sequenced was whole blood. The receptors were sampled from an adult who was a healthcare worker with PCR-confirmed SARS-CoV-2 infection or an uninfected control (not recorded which).

In DNA form, the CDR3 reads TGTGCCAGCAGTTCCCAGGGGGGGGCCACTGAAGCTTTCTTT. This gives the protein CASSSQGGATEAFF. This chain joins TRBV12-3 or TRBV12-4 and TRBJ1-1; TRBD1 agrees at 7 bases. This CDR3 is 14 amino acids long. The trim removed 4 bases at V and 4 bases at J, leaving 6 bases unmatched.

This clonotype turned up a few times. The V and J genes are TRBV4-1 and TRBJ1-5, with no clear D. The CDR3 is 17 amino acids. Trimming took off 2 bases at V and 0 bases at J, with 14 bases between the two ends. Looked up from germline, CDR1 is MGHRA and CDR2 is YSYEKL. Written as DNA, the CDR3 is TGCGCCAGCAGCCAAATGGTAGGCGGGGATAGCAATCAGCCCCAGCATTTT. Encoded protein: CASSQMVGGDSNQPQHF.

The sample holds a few counts of this clonotype. This chain's CDR3 is CASSVDAGVYTGELFF. The CDR3 coding sequence is TGTGCCAGCAGCGTAGACGCGGGGGTATACACCGGGGAGCTGTTTTTT. This chain links TRBV9 with TRBJ2-2, with 7 bases fitting TRBD2. V lost 0 bases and J lost 3; bases outside the gene matches: 5. The V gene's germline CDR1 is SGDLS and CDR2 YYNGEE. This CDR3 contains 16 residues. Full variable domain (missing parts from reference TRBV9 and TRBJ2-2): DSGVTQTPKHLITATGQRVTLRCSPRSGDLSVYWYQQSLDQGLQFLIQYYNGEERAKGNILERFSAQQFPDLHSELNLSSLELGDSALYFCASSVDAGVYTGELFFGEGSRLTVL.

The chain uses TRBV5-1 and TRBJ1-4; maybe TRBD1 (6 bases). In germline, CDR1 is SGHRS, CDR2 YFSETQ. Deletions cut 4 bases from V and 6 bases from J, with 16 bases between. This CDR3 is 15 amino acids long. CDR3 residues: CASSLTGTQDEKLFF. The CDR3 DNA is TGCGCCAGCAGCCTGACCGGGACACAAGATGAAAAACTGTTTTTT. Looking up the rest from reference TRBV5-1 and TRBJ1-4 gives the full variable domain: KAGVTQTPRYLIKTRGQQVTLSCSPISGHRSVSWYQQTPGQGLQFLFEYFSETQRNKGNFPGRFSGRQFSNSRSEMNVSTLELGDSALYLCASSLTGTQDEKLFFGSGTQLSVL.

This chain joins TRBV5-1 and TRBJ2-4; tentatively, D is TRBD1 or TRBD2 (5 bases each). Germline lookup yields CDR1 SGHRS and CDR2 YFSETQ. The CDR3 has 15 amino acids. The germline V and J ends were trimmed by 0 bases and 13 bases, with 20 bases remaining between them. CDR3 residues: CASSLGNRDPKGQYF. The CDR3 nucleotides are TGCGCCAGCAGCTTGGGGAACCGGGACCCAAAGGGACAGTACTTC. The entire variable domain, with the rest obtained from reference TRBV5-1 and TRBJ2-4, is as follows: KAGVTQTPRYLIKTRGQQVTLSCSPISGHRSVSWYQQTPGQGLQFLFEYFSETQRNKGNFPGRFSGRQFSNSRSEMNVSTLELGDSALYLCASSLGNRDPKGQYFGAGTRLSVL.

This clonotype was seen a few times. The chain carries TRBV10-3 and TRBJ1-1, with TRBD1 matching 9 bases. With V trimmed by 7 bases and J by 1 base, 4 bases remained unmatched. Germline CDR1 reads ENHRY; CDR2 reads SYGVKD. The CDR3 is 14 residues long. The CDR3 reads CAIKPGQGNTEAFF. As DNA, the CDR3 is TGTGCCATCAAACCGGGACAGGGGAACACTGAAGCTTTCTTT.

This clonotype was detected many times. The chain employs TRBV30 and TRBJ1-5; no reliable D call. The ends were cut back, 0 bases at V and 0 bases at J, with 12 bases in the middle. This CDR3 has 16 amino acids. Germline CDR1 reads GTSNPN; CDR2 reads SVGIG (reference sequence). CDR3 bases: TGTGCCTGGAGTGTACGAGAGGGATATAGCAATCAGCCCCAGCATTTT. It encodes CAWSVREGYSNQPQHF.

Many counts were recorded for this clonotype. The genes are TRBV3-1 and TRBJ2-7; D remains unclear. The germline CDR1 and CDR2 sequences are LGHDT and YNNKEL (reference sequence). The V end was cut by 2 bases, the J end by 5 bases, with 4 bases between. The CDR3 covers 11 residues. The CDR3 sequence is CASSQSHEQYF. CDR3 coding DNA: TGTGCCAGCAGCCAATCCCACGAGCAGTACTTC.

The V and J genes are TRBV19 and TRBJ2-3, with a tentative D call TRBD1 (6 bases). Trimming removed 10 bases from V and 2 bases from J, with 16 bases in between. The CDR3 is 14 residues long. Per germline, CDR1 LNHDA and CDR2 SQIVND (reference sequence). Here the CDR3 reads CATTIGQNTDTQYF. For the CDR3, the DNA is TGTGCCACGACTATTGGACAGAACACAGATACGCAGTATTTT. Combining the CDR3 with reference TRBV19 and TRBJ2-3 gives the whole variable domain DGGITQSPKYLFRKEGQNVTLSCEQNLNHDAMYWYRQDPGQGLRLIYYSQIVNDFQKGDIAEGYSVSREKKESFPLTVTSAQKNPTAFYLCATTIGQNTDTQYFGPGTRLTVL.

The chain employs TRBV5-5 and TRBJ2-7; D is unclear. This CDR3 contains 15 residues. V was trimmed by 0 bases and J by 3 bases, leaving 13 bases between them. Germline V gene lookup returns CDR1 SGHKS and CDR2 YYEKEE (reference sequence). Here the CDR3 DNA reads TGTGCCAGCAGCTTGGGTCCGCCGATCGTCTACGAGCAGTACTTC. It is translated as CASSLGPPIVYEQYF.

V usage is TRBV6-5 and J usage is TRBJ1-1; D not resolved. Between the trimmed V and J ends, which lost 6 bases and 1 base, there was a span of 18 bases. Germline CDR1 reads MNHEY; CDR2 reads SVGAGI. The CDR3 has 16 residues. The CDR3 is CASSRGPNPPNTEAFF. The CDR3 bases are TGTGCCAGCAGCCGCGGACCGAACCCACCGAACACTGAAGCTTTCTTT.

The V and J genes are TRBV7-2 and TRBJ1-6, with TRBD1 matching 10 bases. CDR1 is SGHTA, CDR2 FQGNSA, per germline. CDR3 length: 16 residues. Trimming cost V 5 bases and J 11 bases; bases outside gene matches: 12. This CDR3 reads CASSQAGTGVRPPLHF. The CDR3 DNA reads TGTGCCAGCAGCCAAGCCGGGACAGGGGTTCGGCCACCCCTCCACTTT.

This clonotype was detected ten times or more. This rearrangement joins TRBV7-8 to TRBJ2-5; tentatively, D is TRBD1 or TRBD2 (6 bases each). V gave up 6 bases and J gave up 5 bases, with 16 bases separating them. Germline V lookup: CDR1 SGHVS, CDR2 FQNEAQ. This CDR3 is built from 14 residues. The CDR3 spells CASRTPGAGETQYF. The CDR3 DNA reads as TGTGCCAGCAGAACCCCGGGGGCAGGCGAGACCCAGTACTTC. Based on the CDR3 plus reference TRBV7-8 and TRBJ2-5, the full variable domain is GAGVSQSPRYKVAKRGQDVALRCDPISGHVSLFWYQQALGQGPEFLTYFQNEAQLDKSGLPSDRFFAERPEGSVSTLKIQRTQQEDSAVYLCASRTPGAGETQYFGPGTRLLVL.

This clonotype has at least ten counts. V is TRBV4-2 and J is TRBJ1-5; D ambiguous. V was cut by 5 bases and J by 0 bases, with 8 bases left in between. Germline values: CDR1 LGHNA, CDR2 YNFKEQ. This CDR3 comprises 14 residues. The CDR3 loop is CASSSEGSNQPQHF. In DNA form, the CDR3 reads TGTGCCAGCAGCAGCGAGGGTAGCAATCAGCCCCAGCATTTT.

This clonotype was seen at least ten times. The chain is built from TRBV7-8 and TRBJ1-2; D is uncertain. CDR1 and CDR2 from the germline V gene are SGHVS and FQNEAQ. V was pared by 0 bases and J by 3 bases, with 8 bases between. The CDR3 has 14 amino acids. In nucleotides, the CDR3 is TGTGCCAGCAGCTTAGCGGAAGACCACTATGGCTACACCTTC. Translating it yields CASSLAEDHYGYTF.

This clonotype was detected only a few times. The chain carries TRBV3-1 and TRBJ1-6; D is uncertain. The V and J ends lost 0 bases and 10 bases respectively, with 13 bases between them. The CDR3 runs 15 residues. CDR1 and CDR2 (germline): LGHDT, YNNKEL (reference sequence). The CDR3 DNA sequence: TGTGCCAGCAGCCAAGATTTTCGGGTTAAATCACCCCTCCACTTT. Protein sequence: CASSQDFRVKSPLHF.

The rearrangement links TRBV12-3 or TRBV12-4 to TRBJ1-1; 9 bases are shared with TRBD1. The CDR3 totals 15 residues. The V segment lost 6 bases and the J segment 4 bases; nucleotides outside the gene matches: 9. CDR3 DNA: TGTGCCAGCAGATTTGGGACAGGGAGAGGCACTGAAGCTTTCTTT. Translated: CASRFGTGRGTEAFF.

This clonotype was counted only a few times. This chain uses TRBV7-9 with TRBJ2-7; no definite D call. The CDR3 runs to 13 residues. Germline V gives CDR1 SEHNR, CDR2 FQNEAQ (reference sequence). V shed 5 bases and J shed 6 bases, with 14 bases lying between them. CDR3 in DNA: TGTGCCAGCAGCCAGGTCCCATCTGGCGAGCAGTACTTC. This sequence encodes CASSQVPSGEQYF.

This clonotype has only a few counts. The chain links TRBV11-2 to TRBJ1-2; D unresolved. Germline loops: CDR1 SGHAT, CDR2 FQNNGV. CDR3 length: 14 residues. Between the trimmed V and J ends, which lost 5 bases and 6 bases, there was a span of 16 bases. CDR3: CASSPDVIRDGYTF. In nucleotides, the CDR3 is TGTGCCAGCAGCCCGGACGTAATAAGGGATGGCTACACCTTC.

This clonotype was picked up a small number of times. The rearrangement joins TRBV11-2 to TRBJ1-1; D call uncertain. Per the germline V gene, CDR1 is SGHAT and CDR2 is FQNNGV. Trimming pared 0 bases from V and 3 bases from J, leaving 8 bases between. This CDR3 contains 14 residues. DNA of the CDR3: TGTGCCAGCAGCTTAGATTGGCGGGACACTGAAGCTTTCTTT. Amino acid sequence: CASSLDWRDTEAFF.

In its sample, this clonotype was seen a few times. The chain has TRBV6-1 and TRBJ2-3; 7 nucleotides match TRBD1. V gave up 5 bases and J gave up 4 bases; unmatched junction bases: 9. The germline CDR1 and CDR2 sequences are MNHNS and SASEGT. The CDR3 loop spans 15 amino acids. The CDR3 DNA sequence: TGTGCCAGCAGTAAAGGGGGCGTCCTGGCAGATACGCAGTATTTT. It specifies CASSKGGVLADTQYF.

This clonotype was seen a handful of times. This chain uses TRBV20-1 with TRBJ2-3; TRBD1 is a possible D gene (5 bases). The germline V gene encodes CDR1 DFQATT and CDR2 SNEGSKA (reference sequence). Deletions cut 6 bases from V and 4 bases from J, with 17 bases between. The CDR3 is 14 amino acids. The chain's CDR3 is CSAPSPGSADTQYF. In DNA form, the CDR3 reads TGCAGTGCCCCTTCGCCAGGGTCGGCAGATACGCAGTATTTT.

This clonotype was detected many times. This CDR3 is CASSYSFDTQYF. CDR3 DNA sequence: TGTGCCAGCAGTTACTCGTTTGATACGCAGTATTTT. The genes are TRBV6-6 and TRBJ2-3; D is ambiguous. Germline V CDR1 and CDR2: MNHNY, SVGAGI (reference sequence). CDR3 length equals 12 residues. The V end was cut by 0 bases, the J end by 6 bases, with 4 bases between.

The genes are TRBV9 and TRBJ1-1; D gene ambiguous. The V end lost 3 bases, the J end lost 1 base, and 10 bases lay between the germline ends. CDR3 length: 14 residues. Per germline, CDR1 SGDLS and CDR2 YYNGEE. CDR3 protein: CASSGTSRNTEAFF. The DNA of the CDR3 is TGTGCCAGCAGCGGTACCTCTAGGAACACTGAAGCTTTCTTT.

The V call is TRBV4-3, the J call TRBJ2-5, with D possibly matching TRBD1 (5 bases). This CDR3 is built from 14 residues. V was clipped by 1 base and J by 3 bases, with 9 bases between them. Germline V gene lookup returns CDR1 LGHNA and CDR2 YSLEER. CDR3 residues: CASSQVQGEETQYF. CDR3 coding DNA: TGCGCCAGCAGCCAAGTCCAAGGGGAAGAGACCCAGTACTTC.

This clonotype occurred a few times. The chain recombines TRBV10-3 with TRBJ1-1; TRBD1 aligns across 7 bases. Germline V gene sequence: CDR1 ENHRY, CDR2 SYGVKD. Trimming cost V 4 bases and J 6 bases; bases outside gene matches: 11. This CDR3 is 15 amino acids long. CDR3 nucleotide sequence: TGTGCCATCAGTGCGACTCCGGGACAGACGTCTGAAGCTTTCTTT. Translated, it gives CAISATPGQTSEAFF.

This clonotype was observed many times. The chain combines TRBV20-1 with TRBJ2-5; 9 bases align to TRBD1. This CDR3 is built from 12 residues. With 5 bases clipped from V and 7 bases from J, the junction kept 5 bases outside the gene matches. Germline lookup yields CDR1 DFQATT and CDR2 SNEGSKA (reference sequence). CDR3 protein: CSASTGGGTQYF. DNA for the CDR3: TGCAGTGCTTCGACAGGGGGGGGGACCCAGTACTTC.

The chain joins TRBV12-3 or TRBV12-4 to TRBJ1-2; D perhaps matches TRBD1 (6 bases). This CDR3 has 12 residues. Between the trimmed V and J ends, which lost 1 base and 8 bases, there was a span of 8 bases. Written as DNA, the CDR3 is TGTGCCAGCAGTTTAGAGGGGGGCGGCTACACCTTC. Translation gives CASSLEGGGYTF.

This chain links TRBV6-2 or TRBV6-3 with TRBJ2-5, with a weak D call TRBD1 (6 bases). Trimming left V 1 base short and J 1 base short, with 7 bases between. The germline V gene has CDR1 MNHEY and CDR2 SVGEGT. The CDR3 has 14 residues. The CDR3 protein is CASSYWDTQETQYF. In DNA form, the CDR3 reads TGTGCCAGCAGTTACTGGGACACCCAAGAGACCCAGTACTTC.

The chain joins TRBV11-2 to TRBJ1-1; 9 bases fit TRBD1. V was pared by 5 bases and J by 6 bases, with 13 bases of the junction left unmatched. The CDR3 totals 16 residues. Germline assignment: CDR1 SGHAT and CDR2 FQNNGV. CDR3 in DNA: TGTGCCAGCAGCCAGGGACAGGGCGAATTAGAGGCTGAAGCTTTCTTT. This codes for CASSQGQGELEAEAFF.

This clonotype appeared many times. The chain joins TRBV2 to TRBJ2-5; D possibly corresponds to TRBD2 (6 bases). The germline V gene encodes CDR1 SNHLY and CDR2 FYNNEI. The V and J ends lost 8 bases and 4 bases respectively, with 14 bases between them. The CDR3 is made up of 13 amino acids. For the CDR3, the DNA is TGTGCCAGCTTCCTTGCGGGGAGAGAGACCCAGTACTTC. This translates into CASFLAGRETQYF.

This clonotype was observed a few times. The chain carries TRBV19 and TRBJ2-7; TRBD2 might be the D (5 bases). Germline V lookup: CDR1 LNHDA, CDR2 SQIVND (reference sequence). The CDR3 extends over 13 amino acids. Trimming shortened V by 6 bases and J by 7 bases, and 16 bases separated the two germline ends. In nucleotides, the CDR3 is TGTGCCAGTAGCCCCGGGCCTCCGGGGGAGCAGTACTTC. It is translated as CASSPGPPGEQYF.